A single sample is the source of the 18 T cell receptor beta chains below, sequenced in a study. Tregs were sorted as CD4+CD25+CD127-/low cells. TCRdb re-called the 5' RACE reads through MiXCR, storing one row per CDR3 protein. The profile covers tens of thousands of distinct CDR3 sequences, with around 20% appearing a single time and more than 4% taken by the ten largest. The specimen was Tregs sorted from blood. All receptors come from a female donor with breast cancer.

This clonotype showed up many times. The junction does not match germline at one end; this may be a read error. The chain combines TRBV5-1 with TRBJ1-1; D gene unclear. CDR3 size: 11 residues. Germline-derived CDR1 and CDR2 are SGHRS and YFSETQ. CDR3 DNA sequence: TGTGCCAGCAGTTTTGGTTCCGAAGCTTTCTTT. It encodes CASSFGSEAFF. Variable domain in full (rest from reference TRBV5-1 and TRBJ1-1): KAGVTQTPRYLIKTRGQQVTLSCSPISGHRSVSWYQQTPGQGLQFLFEYFSETQRNKGNFPGRFSGRQFSNSRSEMNVSTLELGDSALYLCASSFGSEAFFGQGTRLTVV.

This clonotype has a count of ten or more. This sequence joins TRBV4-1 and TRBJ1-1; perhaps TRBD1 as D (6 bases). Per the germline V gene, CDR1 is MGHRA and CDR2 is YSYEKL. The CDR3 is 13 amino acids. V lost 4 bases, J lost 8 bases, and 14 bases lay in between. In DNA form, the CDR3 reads TGCGCCAGCAGCCCCGCGGACAGAGGGGAAGCTTTCTTT. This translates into CASSPADRGEAFF.

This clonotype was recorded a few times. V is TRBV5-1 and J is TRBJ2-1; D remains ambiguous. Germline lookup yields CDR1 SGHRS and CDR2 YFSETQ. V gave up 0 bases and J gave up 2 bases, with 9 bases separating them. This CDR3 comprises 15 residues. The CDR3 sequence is CASSLVGLPYNEQFF. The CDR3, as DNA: TGCGCCAGCAGCTTGGTCGGGTTACCCTACAATGAGCAGTTCTTC.

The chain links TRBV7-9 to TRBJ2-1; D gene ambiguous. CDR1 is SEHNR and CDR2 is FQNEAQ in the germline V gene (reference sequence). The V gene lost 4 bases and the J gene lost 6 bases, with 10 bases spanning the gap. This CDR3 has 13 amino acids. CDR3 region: CASSSPGLNEQFF. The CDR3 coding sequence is TGTGCCAGCAGCTCCCCCGGGCTCAATGAGCAGTTCTTC.

CDR3 DNA sequence: TGTGCCAGCAGTTTGCCCGGGGGGGATTTTTGGGGTGAGCAGTTCTTC. This translates into CASSLPGGDFWGEQFF. The chain is built from TRBV28 and TRBJ2-1; 8 bases match TRBD2. CDR3 length: 16 amino acids. Per germline, CDR1 MDHEN and CDR2 SYDVKM. With 3 bases clipped from V and 9 bases from J, the junction kept 13 bases outside the gene matches.

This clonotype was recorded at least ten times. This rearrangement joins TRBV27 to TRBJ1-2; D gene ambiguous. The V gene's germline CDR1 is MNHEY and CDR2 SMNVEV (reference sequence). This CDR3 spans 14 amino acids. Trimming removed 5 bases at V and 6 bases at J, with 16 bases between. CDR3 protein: CASSRGPHLDGYTF. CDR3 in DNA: TGTGCCAGCAGTCGAGGGCCCCACTTGGATGGCTACACCTTC.

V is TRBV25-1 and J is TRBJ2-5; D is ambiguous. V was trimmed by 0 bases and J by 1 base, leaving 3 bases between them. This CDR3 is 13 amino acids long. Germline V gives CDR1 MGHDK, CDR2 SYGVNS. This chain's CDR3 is CASSEYSQETQYF. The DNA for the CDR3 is TGTGCCAGCAGTGAATACAGCCAAGAGACCCAGTACTTC.

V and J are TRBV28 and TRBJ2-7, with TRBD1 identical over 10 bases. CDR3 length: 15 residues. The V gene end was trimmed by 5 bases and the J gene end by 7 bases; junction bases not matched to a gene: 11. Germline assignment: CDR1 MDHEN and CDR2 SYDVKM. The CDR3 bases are TGTGCCAGCAGTACGACCGGGACAGGGGTGGATGAGCAGTACTTC. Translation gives CASSTTGTGVDEQYF. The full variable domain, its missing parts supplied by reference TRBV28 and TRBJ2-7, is DVKVTQSSRYLVKRTGEKVFLECVQDMDHENMFWYRQDPGLGLRLIYFSYDVKMKEKGDIPEGYSVSREKKERFSLILESASTNQTSMYLCASSTTGTGVDEQYFGPGTRLTVT.

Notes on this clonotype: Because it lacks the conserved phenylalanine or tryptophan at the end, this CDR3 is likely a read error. The CDR3 nucleotides read TGCAGTGCCCCCCCGAGCGGGGGACGCACAGATACGCAGTATCTT. It yields the protein CSAPPSGGRTDTQYL. The chain is built from TRBV20-1 and TRBJ2-3; 8 bases are a match to TRBD2. The length of the CDR3 is 15 residues. Germline values: CDR1 DFQATT, CDR2 SNEGSKA (reference sequence). The junction had 9 bases not matched to a gene; V was cut back by 6 bases and J by 1 base.

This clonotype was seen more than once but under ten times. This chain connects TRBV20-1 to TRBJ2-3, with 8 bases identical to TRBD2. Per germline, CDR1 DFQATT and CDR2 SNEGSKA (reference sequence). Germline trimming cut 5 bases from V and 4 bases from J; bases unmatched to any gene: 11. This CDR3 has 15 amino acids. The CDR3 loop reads CSAPRAGLVSDTQYF. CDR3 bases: TGCAGTGCTCCGAGGGCGGGACTAGTTTCAGATACGCAGTATTTT.

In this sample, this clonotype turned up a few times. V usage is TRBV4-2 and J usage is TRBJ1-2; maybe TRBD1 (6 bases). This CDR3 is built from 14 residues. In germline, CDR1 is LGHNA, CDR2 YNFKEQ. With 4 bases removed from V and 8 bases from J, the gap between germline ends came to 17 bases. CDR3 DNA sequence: TGTGCCAGCAGCCCCCCCAGCAGGGGAGACGGCTACACCTTC. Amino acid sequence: CASSPPSRGDGYTF.

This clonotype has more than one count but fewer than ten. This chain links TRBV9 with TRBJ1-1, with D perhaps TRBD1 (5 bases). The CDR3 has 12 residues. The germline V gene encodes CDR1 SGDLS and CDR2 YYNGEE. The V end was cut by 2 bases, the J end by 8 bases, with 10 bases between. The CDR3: CASSVSDREAFF. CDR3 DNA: TGTGCCAGCAGCGTGTCTGACAGAGAAGCTTTCTTT.

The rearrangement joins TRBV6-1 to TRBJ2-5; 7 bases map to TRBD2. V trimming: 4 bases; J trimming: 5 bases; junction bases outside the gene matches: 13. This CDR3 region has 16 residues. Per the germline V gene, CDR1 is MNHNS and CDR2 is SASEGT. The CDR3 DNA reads TGTGCCAGCAGTGTCGCCCGGGCGGGAGCGAAGGAGACCCAGTACTTC. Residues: CASSVARAGAKETQYF.

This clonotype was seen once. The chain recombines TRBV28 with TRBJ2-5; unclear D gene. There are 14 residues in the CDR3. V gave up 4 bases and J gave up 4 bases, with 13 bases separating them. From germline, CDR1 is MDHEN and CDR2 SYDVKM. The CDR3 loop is CASSSPRAAETQYF. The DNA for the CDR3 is TGTGCCAGCAGTTCCCCCCGAGCAGCAGAGACCCAGTACTTC.

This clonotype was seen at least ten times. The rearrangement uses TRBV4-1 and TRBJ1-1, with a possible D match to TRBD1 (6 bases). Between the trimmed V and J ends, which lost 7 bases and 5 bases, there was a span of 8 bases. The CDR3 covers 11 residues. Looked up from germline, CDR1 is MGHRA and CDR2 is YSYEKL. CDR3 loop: CASTRGTEAFF. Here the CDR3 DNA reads TGCGCCAGCACAAGGGGGACTGAAGCTTTCTTT.

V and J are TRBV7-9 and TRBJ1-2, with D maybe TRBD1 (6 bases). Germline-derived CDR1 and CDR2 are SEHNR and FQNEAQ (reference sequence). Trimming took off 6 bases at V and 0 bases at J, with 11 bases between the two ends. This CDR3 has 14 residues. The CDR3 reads CASRWGDTNYGYTF. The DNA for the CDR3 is TGTGCCAGCAGGTGGGGGGACACTAACTATGGCTACACCTTC. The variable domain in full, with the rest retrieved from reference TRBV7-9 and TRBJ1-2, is DTGVSQNPRHKITKRGQNVTFRCDPISEHNRLYWYRQTLGQGPEFLTYFQNEAQLEKSRLLSDRFSAERPKGSFSTLEIQRTEQGDSAMYLCASRWGDTNYGYTFGSGTRLTVV.

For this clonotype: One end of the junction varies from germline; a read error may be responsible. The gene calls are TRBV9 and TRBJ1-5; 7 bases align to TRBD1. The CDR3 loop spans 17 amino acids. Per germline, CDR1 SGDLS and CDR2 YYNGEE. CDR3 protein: CAGSIGGGLEGNQPQHF. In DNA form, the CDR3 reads TGTGCCGGCAGCATAGGAGGGGGCCTGGAGGGCAATCAGCCCCAGCATTTT.

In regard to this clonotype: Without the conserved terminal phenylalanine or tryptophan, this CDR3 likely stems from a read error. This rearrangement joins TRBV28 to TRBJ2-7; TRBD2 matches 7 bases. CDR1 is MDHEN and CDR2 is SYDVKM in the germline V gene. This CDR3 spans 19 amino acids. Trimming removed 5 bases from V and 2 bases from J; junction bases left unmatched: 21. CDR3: CASSTRGRGVAPSPYEQYL. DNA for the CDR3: TGTGCCAGCAGTACAAGAGGCCGGGGGGTAGCGCCTAGCCCCTACGAGCAGTACCTC.